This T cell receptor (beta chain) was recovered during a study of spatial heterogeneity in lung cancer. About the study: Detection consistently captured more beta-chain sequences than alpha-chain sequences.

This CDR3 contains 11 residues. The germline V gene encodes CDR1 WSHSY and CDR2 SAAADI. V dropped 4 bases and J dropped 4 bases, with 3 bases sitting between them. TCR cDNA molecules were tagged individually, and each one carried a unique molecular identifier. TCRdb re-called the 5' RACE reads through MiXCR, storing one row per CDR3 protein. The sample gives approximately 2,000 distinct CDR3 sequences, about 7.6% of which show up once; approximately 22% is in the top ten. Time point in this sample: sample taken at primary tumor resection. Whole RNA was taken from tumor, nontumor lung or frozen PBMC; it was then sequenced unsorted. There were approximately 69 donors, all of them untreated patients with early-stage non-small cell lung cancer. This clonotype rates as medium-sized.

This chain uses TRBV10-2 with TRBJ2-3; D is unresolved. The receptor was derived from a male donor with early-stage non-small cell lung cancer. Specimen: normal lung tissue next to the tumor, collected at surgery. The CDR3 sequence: CASSAADTQYF. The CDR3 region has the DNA TGCGCCAGCAGTGCAGCAGATACGCAGTATTTT.